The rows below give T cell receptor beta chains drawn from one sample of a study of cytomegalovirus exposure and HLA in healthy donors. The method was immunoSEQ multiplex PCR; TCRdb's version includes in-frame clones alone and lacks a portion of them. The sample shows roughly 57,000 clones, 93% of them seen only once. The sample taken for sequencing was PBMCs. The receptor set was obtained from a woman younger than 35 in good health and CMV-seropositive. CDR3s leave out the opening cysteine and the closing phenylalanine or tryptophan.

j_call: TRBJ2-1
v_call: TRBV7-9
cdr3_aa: ASSNTSGERNEQF

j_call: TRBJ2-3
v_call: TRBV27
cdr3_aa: ASRFSGEADTQY

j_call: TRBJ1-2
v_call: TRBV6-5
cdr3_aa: ASSDRVVPNYGYT

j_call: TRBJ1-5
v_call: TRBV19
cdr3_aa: ASSVDDSHYSNQPQH

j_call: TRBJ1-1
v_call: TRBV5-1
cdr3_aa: ASSWGTGNTEAF

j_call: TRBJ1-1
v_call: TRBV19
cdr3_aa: ATGANSMNTEAF

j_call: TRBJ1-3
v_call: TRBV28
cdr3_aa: ASSPLLGDRTKGNTIY

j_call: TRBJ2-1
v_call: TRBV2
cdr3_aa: ASGTSGGTNEQF

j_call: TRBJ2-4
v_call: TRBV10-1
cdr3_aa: ASSVGSGEKNIQY

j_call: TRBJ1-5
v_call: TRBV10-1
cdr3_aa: ASSVAPYSNQPQH

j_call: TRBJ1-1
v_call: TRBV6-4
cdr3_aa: ASSFNSNTEAF

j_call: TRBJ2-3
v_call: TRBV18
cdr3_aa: ASSPGGGAGGTDTQY

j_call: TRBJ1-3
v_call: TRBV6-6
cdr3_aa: ASSYSTGSGNTIY

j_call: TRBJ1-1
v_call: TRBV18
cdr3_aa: ASRLLSGWDTEAF

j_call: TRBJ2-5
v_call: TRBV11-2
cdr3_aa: ASSVSGGALETQY

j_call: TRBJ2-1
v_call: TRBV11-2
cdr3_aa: ASSLDGGYNEQF

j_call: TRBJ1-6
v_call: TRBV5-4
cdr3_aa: ASSSGGSYNSPLH

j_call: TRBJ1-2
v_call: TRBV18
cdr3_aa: ASSPPGQTSWYT

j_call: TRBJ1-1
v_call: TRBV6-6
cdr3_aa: ASRSGDIIRDTEAF

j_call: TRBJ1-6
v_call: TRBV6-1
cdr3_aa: ASSEGRVMNNSPLH

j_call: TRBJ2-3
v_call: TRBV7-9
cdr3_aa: ASGTTKRGGPDTQY

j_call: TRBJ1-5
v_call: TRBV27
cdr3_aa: ASSLSGVVSNQPQH

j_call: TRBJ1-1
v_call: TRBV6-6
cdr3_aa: ASSYPGTGRTEAF

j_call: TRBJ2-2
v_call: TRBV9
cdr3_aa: ASSVGYSQRTGELF

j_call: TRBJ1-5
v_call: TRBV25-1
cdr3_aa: ASSDGHRGPVQPQH

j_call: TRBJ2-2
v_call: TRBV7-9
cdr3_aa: ASSSRIRTAAGELF

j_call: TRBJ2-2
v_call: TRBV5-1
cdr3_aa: ASKPASGVVGELF

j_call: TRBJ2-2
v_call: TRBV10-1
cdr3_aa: ASSLSGGELF

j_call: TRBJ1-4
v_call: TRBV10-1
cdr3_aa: AISGVGEKLF

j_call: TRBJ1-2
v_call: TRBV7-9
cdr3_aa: ASSWDRLNYGYT

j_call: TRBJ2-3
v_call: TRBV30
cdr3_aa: AWSVLIDTQY

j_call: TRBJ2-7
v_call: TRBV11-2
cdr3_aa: ASSLWTGVHEQY

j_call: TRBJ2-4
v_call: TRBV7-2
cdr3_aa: ASSLVGGAAKNIQY

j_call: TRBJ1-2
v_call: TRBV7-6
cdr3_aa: ASSPQGEYGYT

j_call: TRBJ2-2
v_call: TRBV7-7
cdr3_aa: ASSTRGDGELF

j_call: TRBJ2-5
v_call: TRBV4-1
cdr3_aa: ASSPGLLAETQY

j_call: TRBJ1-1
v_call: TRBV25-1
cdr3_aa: ASSESRAEAF

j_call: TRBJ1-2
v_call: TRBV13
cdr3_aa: ASSLRDRGYGYT

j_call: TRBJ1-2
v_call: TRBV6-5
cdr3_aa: ASSYSSTGGLYGYT

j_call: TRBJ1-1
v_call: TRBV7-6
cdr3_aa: ASSPGGRVNTEAF

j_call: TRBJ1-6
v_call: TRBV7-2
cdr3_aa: ASSFGQGVNSPLH

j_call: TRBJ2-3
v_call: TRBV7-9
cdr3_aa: ASSRTADTQY

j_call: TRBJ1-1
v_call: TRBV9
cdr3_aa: ASSADSGTANTEAF

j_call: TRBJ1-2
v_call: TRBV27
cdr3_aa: ASSTTGGRGYT

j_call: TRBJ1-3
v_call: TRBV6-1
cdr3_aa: ASSETGGRNTIY

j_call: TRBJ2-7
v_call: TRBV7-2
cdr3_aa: ASSKSPGLTYEQY

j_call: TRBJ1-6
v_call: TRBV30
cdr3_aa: AWRLLNSPLH

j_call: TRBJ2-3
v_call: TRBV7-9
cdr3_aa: ASSSEVSGISYTDTQY

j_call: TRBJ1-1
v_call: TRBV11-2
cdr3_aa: ASRGRTDNTEAF

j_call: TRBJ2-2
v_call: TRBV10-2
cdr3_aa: ASSPTTNTGELF

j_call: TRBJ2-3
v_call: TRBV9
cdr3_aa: ASSPRLAGATDTQY

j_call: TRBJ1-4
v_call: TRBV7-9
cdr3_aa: ASSHIATNEKLF

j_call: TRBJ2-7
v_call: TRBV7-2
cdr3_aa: ASSAYRGGSEQY

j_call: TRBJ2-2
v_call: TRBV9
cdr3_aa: ASSSLRGANTGELF

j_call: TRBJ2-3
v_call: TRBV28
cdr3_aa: ASSPIPGLAVSTDTQY

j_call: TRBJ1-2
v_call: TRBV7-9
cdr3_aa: ASSLALGGSVHGYT

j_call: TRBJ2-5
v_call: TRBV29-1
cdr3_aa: SFLQRQETQY